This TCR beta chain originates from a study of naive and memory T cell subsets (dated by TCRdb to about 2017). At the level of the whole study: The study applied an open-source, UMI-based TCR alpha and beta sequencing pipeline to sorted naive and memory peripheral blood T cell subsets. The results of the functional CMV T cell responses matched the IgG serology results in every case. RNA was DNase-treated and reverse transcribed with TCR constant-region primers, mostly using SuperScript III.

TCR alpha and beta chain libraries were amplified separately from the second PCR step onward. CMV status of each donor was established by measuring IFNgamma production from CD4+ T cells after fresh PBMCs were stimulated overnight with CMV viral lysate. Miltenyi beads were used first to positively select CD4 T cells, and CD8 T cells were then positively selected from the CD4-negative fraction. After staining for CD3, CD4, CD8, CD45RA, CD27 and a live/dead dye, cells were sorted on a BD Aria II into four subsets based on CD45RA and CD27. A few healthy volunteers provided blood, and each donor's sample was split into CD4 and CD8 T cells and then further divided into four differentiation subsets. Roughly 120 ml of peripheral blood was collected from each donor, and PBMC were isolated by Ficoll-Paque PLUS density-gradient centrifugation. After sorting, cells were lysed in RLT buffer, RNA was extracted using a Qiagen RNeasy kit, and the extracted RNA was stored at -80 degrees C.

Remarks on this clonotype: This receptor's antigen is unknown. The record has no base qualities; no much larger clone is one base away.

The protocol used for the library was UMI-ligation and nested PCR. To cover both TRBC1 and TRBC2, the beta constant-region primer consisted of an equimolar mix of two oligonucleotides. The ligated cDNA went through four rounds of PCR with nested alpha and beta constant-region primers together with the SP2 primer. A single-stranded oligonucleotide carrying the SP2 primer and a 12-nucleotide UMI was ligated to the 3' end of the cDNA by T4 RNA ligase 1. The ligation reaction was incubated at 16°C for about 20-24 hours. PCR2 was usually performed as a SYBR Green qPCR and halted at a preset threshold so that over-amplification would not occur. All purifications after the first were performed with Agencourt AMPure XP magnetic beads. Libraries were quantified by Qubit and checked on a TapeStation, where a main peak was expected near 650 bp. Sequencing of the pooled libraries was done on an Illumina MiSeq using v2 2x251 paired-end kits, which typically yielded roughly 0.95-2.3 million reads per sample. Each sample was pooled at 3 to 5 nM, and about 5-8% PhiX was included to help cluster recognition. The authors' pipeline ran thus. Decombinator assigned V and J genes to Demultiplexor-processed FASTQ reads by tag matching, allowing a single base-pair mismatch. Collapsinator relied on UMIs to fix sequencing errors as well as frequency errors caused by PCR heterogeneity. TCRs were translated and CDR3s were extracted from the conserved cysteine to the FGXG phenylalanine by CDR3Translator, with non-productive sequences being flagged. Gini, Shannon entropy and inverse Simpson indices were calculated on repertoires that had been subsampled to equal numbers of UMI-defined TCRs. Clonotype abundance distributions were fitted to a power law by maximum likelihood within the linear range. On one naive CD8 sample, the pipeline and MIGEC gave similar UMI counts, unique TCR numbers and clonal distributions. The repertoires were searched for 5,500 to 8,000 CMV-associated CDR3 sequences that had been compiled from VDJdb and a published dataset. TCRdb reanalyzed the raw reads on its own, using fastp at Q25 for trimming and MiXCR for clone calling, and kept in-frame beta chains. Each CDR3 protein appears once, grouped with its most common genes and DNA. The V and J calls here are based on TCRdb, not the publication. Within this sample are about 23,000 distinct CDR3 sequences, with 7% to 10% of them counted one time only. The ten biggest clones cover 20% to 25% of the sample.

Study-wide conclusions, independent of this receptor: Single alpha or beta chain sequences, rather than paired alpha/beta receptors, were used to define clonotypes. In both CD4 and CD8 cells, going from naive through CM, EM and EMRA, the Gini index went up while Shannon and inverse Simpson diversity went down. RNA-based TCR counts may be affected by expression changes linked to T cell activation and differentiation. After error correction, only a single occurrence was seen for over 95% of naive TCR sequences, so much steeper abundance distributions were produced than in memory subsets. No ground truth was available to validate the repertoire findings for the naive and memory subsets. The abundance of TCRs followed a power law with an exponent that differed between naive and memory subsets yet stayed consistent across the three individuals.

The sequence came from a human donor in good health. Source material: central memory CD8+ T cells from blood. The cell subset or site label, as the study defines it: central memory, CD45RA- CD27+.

Read as DNA, the sequence is TGCAGTGCTAGACAGGGGGACAATGAGCAGTTCTTC. This is translated as CSARQGDNEQFF. The chain uses TRBV20-1 and TRBJ2-1, and 7 bases in between align with TRBD1. V trim: 2 bases; J trim: 5 bases; unmatched bases: 0. Including cysteine and phenylalanine, the CDR3 has 12 amino acids. Only the CDR3 DNA is retained, 36 bases long and in frame from the first base. From the germline V gene (reference sequence), CDR1 is DFQATT and CDR2 is SNEGSKA.